This entry features one TCR beta chain sequence. The data stem from a study of control samples from healthy donors and cancer patients. This CDR3 contains 14 residues. CDR1 and CDR2 (germline): MNHEY, SVGAGI. Trimming removed 6 bases at V and 6 bases at J, with 18 bases between. Only in-frame clones appear in the TCRdb table, and some are missing; sequencing was by immunoSEQ multiplex PCR. The profile covers under 450,000 clones, with approximately 90% appearing a single time and over 5.5% taken by the ten largest. This sequence originates from a man aged 35-49 years with head and neck cancer. The sequenced sample consisted of PBMCs. The rearrangement uses TRBV6-5 and TRBJ2-7, with a weak D call TRBD2 (6 bases). The CDR3 reads CASRGPGEPGEQYF. The CDR3 DNA follows: TGTGCCAGCAGGGGCCCGGGGGAACCTGGCGAGCAGTACTTC.